A single T cell receptor (beta chain) is shown here with its context. Given a much more abundant clone one base away, this may be a read error. The record originates from a study of blood T cells in healthy people across ages. For the second PCR, which ran for about 6 to 12 cycles, a sample-barcoded 5' primer and a J-beta primer mix were used. TCRdb analysed the 5' RACE reads with MiXCR anew, one entry per CDR3 protein. The profile shows approximately 880,000 distinct CDR3 sequences, around 48% of them singletons. V shed 3 bases and J shed 3 bases, with 13 bases lying between them. This CDR3 spans 14 amino acids. Germline CDR1 reads SGDLS; CDR2 reads YYNGEE.

This rearrangement joins TRBV9 to TRBJ2-7; tentatively, D is TRBD2 (6 bases). The sample consisted of blood. This sequence originates from a man aged 25 to 40 in good health. The CDR3 nucleotides read TGTGCCAGCAGCGGGGGACTGATGAGCTACGAGCAGTACTTC. It translates to CASSGGLMSYEQYF.